What follows is one T cell receptor (beta chain) and its context. Its antigen is currently not known. The record has no base qualities; no much larger clone is one base away. Libraries were built with PCR. Sequencing was carried out with an Illumina HiSeq 2500. To reduce PCR and sequencing biases, unique molecular identifiers were built into the TCR beta cDNA libraries. Approximately 500,000 cDNA molecules were obtained per 1 to 10 million input T cells, so each molecule approximated one T cell. The patient libraries were prepared and sequenced with the same protocol used for the earlier healthy control dataset. Within a given batch, samples were prepared together, multiplexed and sequenced on the same HiSeq lane. As for the original processing: MIGEC was used to process the raw barcoded reads, and molecular identifier groups with only a single read were discarded before consensus assembly and CDR3 extraction. VDJtools was used for post-analysis of the clonotype tables, with diversity normalized by down-sampling every dataset to the smallest sample size. Repertoire overlap clustering matched CDR3 amino acid but not nucleotide sequences to correct batch-related cross-sample contamination. The public sequencing data were trimmed at Q25 with fastp and processed into clonotypes with MiXCR by TCRdb, which kept only in-frame beta chains. Rows are unified per CDR3 protein, each entry keeping the most common DNA and genes. Here the V and J calls rest on TCRdb's processing, not on the authors' analysis. Present in this sample are hundreds of thousands of distinct CDR3 sequences, 55% to 60% of which were seen just once. The top ten clones comprise over 9% of the sample.

These data are taken from a study of post-analysis software for immune sequencing data (dated by TCRdb to the mid-2010s). With respect to the entire study: Disease courses on record covered relapsing-remitting, secondary progressive and progressive-relapsing multiple sclerosis, though some patients had no subtype annotation. The multiple sclerosis patient repertoires were compared with roughly twelve previously published healthy control repertoires from donors aged roughly 6 to 27 years. A subset of samples was prepared in parallel using single-end sample barcoding, then pooled and co-amplified after Illumina adapter ligation.

The CDR3 numbers 13 residues from cysteine through phenylalanine. Of the read, only the CDR3 DNA is kept; its 39 bases are in frame from base 1. To demonstrate the VDJtools post-analysis software, the study profiled TCR beta repertoires from the peripheral blood of 10 to 15 young patients with multiple sclerosis. The multiple sclerosis patients were children and adolescents between roughly 6 and 16 years of age. Beyond this particular receptor, the publication reports: When samples were clustered directly using the F measure, samples prepared in the same batch co-clustered strongly, which prompted a batch-effect correction. Normalized Chao1 diversity was significantly lower in multiple sclerosis patients than controls, suggesting substantial peripheral T-cell clonal expansion. Significantly higher frequencies in patients than in controls were found for about five TRBV segments, including TRBV5-6, TRBV5-1 and TRBV20-1. The control group was slightly older than the multiple sclerosis patient group.

This clonotype originated in a girl aged 2 to 9 with multiple sclerosis. Recombination joined TRBV12-3 or TRBV12-4 with TRBJ2-1, with 7 bases matching TRBD1. The DNA end favors TRBJ2-7, so the J call may be wrong. Sequencing was carried out using blood. The sequenced DNA is TGTGCCAGCAGTTACAGGGGCGTCAACGAGCAGTACTTC. Its amino acids are CASSYRGVNEQYF.